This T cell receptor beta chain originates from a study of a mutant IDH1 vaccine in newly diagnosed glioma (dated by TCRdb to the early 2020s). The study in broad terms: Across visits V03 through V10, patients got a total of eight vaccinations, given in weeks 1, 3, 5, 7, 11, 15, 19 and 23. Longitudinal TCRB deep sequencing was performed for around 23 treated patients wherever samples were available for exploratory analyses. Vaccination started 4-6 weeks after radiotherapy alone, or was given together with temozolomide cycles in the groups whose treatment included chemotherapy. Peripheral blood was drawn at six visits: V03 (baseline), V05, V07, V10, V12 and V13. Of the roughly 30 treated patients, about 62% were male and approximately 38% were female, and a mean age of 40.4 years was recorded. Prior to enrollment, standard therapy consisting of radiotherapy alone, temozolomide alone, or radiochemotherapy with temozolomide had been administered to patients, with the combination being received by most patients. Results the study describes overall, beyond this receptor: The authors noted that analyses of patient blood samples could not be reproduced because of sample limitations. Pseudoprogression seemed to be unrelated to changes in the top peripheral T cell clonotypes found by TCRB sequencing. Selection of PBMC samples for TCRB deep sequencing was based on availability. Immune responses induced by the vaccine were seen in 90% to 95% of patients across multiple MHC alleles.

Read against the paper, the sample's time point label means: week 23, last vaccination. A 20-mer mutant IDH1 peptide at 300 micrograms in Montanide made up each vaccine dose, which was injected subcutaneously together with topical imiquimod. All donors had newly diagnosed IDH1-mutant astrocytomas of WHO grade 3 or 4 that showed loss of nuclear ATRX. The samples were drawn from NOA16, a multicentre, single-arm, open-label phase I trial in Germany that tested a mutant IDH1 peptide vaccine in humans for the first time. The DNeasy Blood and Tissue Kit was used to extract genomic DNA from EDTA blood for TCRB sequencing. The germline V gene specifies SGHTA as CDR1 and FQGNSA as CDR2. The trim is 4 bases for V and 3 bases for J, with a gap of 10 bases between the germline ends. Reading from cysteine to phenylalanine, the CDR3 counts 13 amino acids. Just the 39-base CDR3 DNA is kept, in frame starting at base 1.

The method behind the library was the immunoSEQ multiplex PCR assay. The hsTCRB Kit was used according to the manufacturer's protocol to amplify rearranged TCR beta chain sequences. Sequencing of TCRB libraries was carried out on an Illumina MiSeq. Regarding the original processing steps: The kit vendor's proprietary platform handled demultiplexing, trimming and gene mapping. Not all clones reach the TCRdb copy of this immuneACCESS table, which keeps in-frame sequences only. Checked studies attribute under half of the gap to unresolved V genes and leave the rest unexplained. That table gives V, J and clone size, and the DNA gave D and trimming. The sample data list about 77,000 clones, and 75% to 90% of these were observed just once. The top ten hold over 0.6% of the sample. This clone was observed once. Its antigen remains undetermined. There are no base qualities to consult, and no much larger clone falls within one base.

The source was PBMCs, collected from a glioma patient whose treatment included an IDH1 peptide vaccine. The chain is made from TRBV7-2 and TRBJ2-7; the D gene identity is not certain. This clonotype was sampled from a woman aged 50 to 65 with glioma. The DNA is TGTGCCAGCAGCTCGGGTCCCGGCTACGAGCAGTACTTC. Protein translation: CASSSGPGYEQYF.